What follows describes a single T cell receptor beta chain. The entry originates in a study of blood T cell repertoires in COVID-19. Study information: The study drew acute and convalescent COVID-19 samples from the United States, Italy and Spain. The analysed material was cDNA or gDNA that came from T cells, B-cell-depleted T cells, or PBMCs.

Original methodology: Scientists estimated how many nucleated cells there were by amplifying reference gene primers. Data came from immunoSEQ multiplex PCR; TCRdb stores just in-frame clones and leaves some out. V, J and clone size derive from that table, while D and trimming were established from the DNA sequence. The table shows roughly 270,000 clones, with roughly 85% occurring only once. The CDR3 consists of 14 residues. From germline, CDR1 is SGHNT and CDR2 YYREEE (reference sequence). The V segment lost 4 bases and the J segment 6 bases; nucleotides outside the gene matches: 7. This clonotype was obtained from a man in his fifties or sixties with active or convalescent COVID-19. This sequence joins TRBV5-4 and TRBJ1-2, with TRBD1 matching over 9 bases. The sequencing input was peripheral blood. The CDR3 nucleotides are TGTGCCAGCAGCGGATACGACAGGGGGGATGGCTACACCTTC. It translates to CASSGYDRGDGYTF.